Listed here are 30 T cell receptor beta chains from one sample, sequenced in a study of human T cells and chemical hapten exposure. In TCRdb, the RACE reads were re-called with MiXCR into one record per CDR3 protein. The repertoire holds some 96,000 distinct CDR3 sequences, about 9% seen once, with around 2% in the top ten. Sample time point: patch test 2, 6 weeks after DPC sensitization. The treatment here: therapeutic diphenylcyclopropenone sensitization with weekly scalp DPC. Specimen: whole blood, collected in connection with sensitization to the hapten diphenylcyclopropenone (DPC). These receptors were collected from a woman aged 40 to 50 with alopecia areata. Some clones in this sample may be carry-over from other donors' samples.

This clonotype was observed a few times. The V and J genes are TRBV19 and TRBJ2-7, with TRBD1 identical over 9 bases. V was clipped by 5 bases and J by 6 bases; unmatched bases: 11. Germline assignment: CDR1 LNHDA and CDR2 SQIVND (reference sequence). The CDR3 contains 15 residues. The CDR3 loop reads CASSYADRGWREQYF. CDR3 nucleotide sequence: TGTGCCAGTAGTTACGCCGACAGGGGGTGGCGCGAGCAGTACTTC.

Only a few counts were recorded for this clonotype. This chain connects TRBV27 to TRBJ2-7; D unclear. V was pared by 4 bases and J by 5 bases, with 15 bases between. CDR1 is MNHEY, CDR2 SMNVEV, per germline (reference sequence). The CDR3 runs 14 residues. The CDR3, as DNA: TGTGCCAGCAGTTGGGGTCATATCCCCCACGAGCAGTACTTC. Translation gives CASSWGHIPHEQYF.

This clonotype was counted a few times. The chain links TRBV5-4 to TRBJ2-4; 7 bases line up with TRBD1. Germline V lookup: CDR1 SGHNT, CDR2 YYREEE (reference sequence). V shed 4 bases and J 6 bases; nucleotides not matched to a gene: 13. This CDR3 has 16 amino acids. The chain's CDR3 is CASSVGTEVPVNIQYF. Written as DNA, the CDR3 is TGTGCCAGCAGCGTTGGGACAGAAGTCCCCGTAAACATTCAGTACTTC.

The J gene is TRBJ1-4, the V gene TRBV10-3; 9 bases map to TRBD1. V lost 3 bases and J lost 5; bases outside the gene matches: 1. The CDR3 has 14 residues. Per germline, CDR1 ENHRY and CDR2 SYGVKD. Written as DNA, the CDR3 is TGTGCCATCAGTGAAGGGACAGGGAATGAAAAACTGTTTTTT. Its translation is CAISEGTGNEKLFF.

This clonotype was found a few times. The chain has TRBV12-3 or TRBV12-4 and TRBJ1-6; D is perhaps TRBD1 (6 bases). V gave up 5 bases and J gave up 0 bases, with 14 bases separating them. CDR3 length: 17 amino acids. The chain's CDR3 is CASSPRGQSSYNSPLHF. The CDR3 DNA follows: TGTGCCAGCAGTCCCCGAGGACAGAGCTCCTATAATTCACCCCTCCACTTT.

The chain uses TRBV20-1 and TRBJ2-6, with D perhaps being TRBD1 or TRBD2 (5 bases each). Germline V CDR1 and CDR2: DFQATT, SNEGSKA (reference sequence). The V and J ends lost 2 bases and 0 bases respectively, with 11 bases between them. This CDR3 is built from 16 residues. CDR3 protein: CSARSPGLSGANVLTF. CDR3 nucleotides: TGCAGTGCTAGATCCCCGGGGCTCTCTGGGGCCAACGTCCTGACTTTC.

The CDR3 sequence: CASSRNQGLETQYF. Here the CDR3 DNA reads TGTGCCAGCAGCCGAAATCAGGGACTGGAGACCCAGTACTTC. V is TRBV7-2 and J is TRBJ2-5, with a weak D call TRBD2 (6 bases). Germline CDR1 reads SGHTA; CDR2 reads FQGNSA. The CDR3 has 14 amino acids. V lost 5 bases and J 5 bases, leaving 15 bases between the germline ends.

This clonotype was seen ten or more times. The chain carries TRBV9 and TRBJ2-4; D unclear. Germline CDR1 and CDR2: SGDLS and YYNGEE. CDR3 length: 13 amino acids. V gave up 1 base and J gave up 1 base, with 3 bases separating them. The CDR3 DNA follows: TGTGCCAGCAGCGTAAATGCCAAAAACATTCAGTACTTC. Its protein is CASSVNAKNIQYF.

There are many counts of this clonotype. V usage is TRBV20-1 and J usage is TRBJ2-7, with 9 bases fitting TRBD2. CDR3 length: 14 residues. The V segment lost 5 bases and the J segment 3 bases; nucleotides outside the gene matches: 8. CDR1 is DFQATT and CDR2 is SNEGSKA in the germline V gene (reference sequence). The CDR3 DNA follows: TGCAGTGCTGACTTAGCGGGAGAGGACTACGAGCAGTACTTC. Translation: CSADLAGEDYEQYF.

This clonotype came up a few times. The J gene is TRBJ2-2, the V gene TRBV24-1; no reliable D call. In germline, CDR1 is KGHDR, CDR2 SFDVKD. V was trimmed by 9 bases and J by 2 bases, leaving 6 bases between them. This CDR3 has 12 residues. DNA of the CDR3: TGTGCCACCCACGATAACACCGGGGAGCTGTTTTTT. Its protein is CATHDNTGELFF.

This clonotype was counted ten times or more. The V and J genes are TRBV6-5 and TRBJ1-1, with D possibly being TRBD1 (6 bases). In germline, CDR1 is MNHEY, CDR2 SVGAGI. The CDR3 totals 14 residues. With 7 bases removed from V and 5 bases from J, the gap between germline ends came to 17 bases. The CDR3 here is CASTIGRGGTEAFF. CDR3 coding DNA: TGTGCCAGCACCATTGGAAGGGGGGGGACTGAAGCTTTCTTT.

The chain combines TRBV7-2 with TRBJ1-5, with D tentatively TRBD1 (6 bases). The CDR3 contains 14 residues. V shed 5 bases and J shed 1 base, with 9 bases lying between them. Germline loops: CDR1 SGHTA, CDR2 FQGNSA. The CDR3 reads CASSKQGSNQPQHF. For the CDR3, the DNA is TGTGCCAGCAGCAAACAGGGAAGCAATCAGCCCCAGCATTTT.

The V and J genes are TRBV28 and TRBJ1-2, with a tentative D call TRBD1 (5 bases). Per germline, CDR1 MDHEN and CDR2 SYDVKM. The CDR3 contains 16 residues. The V end lost 4 bases, the J end lost 4 bases, and 19 bases lay between the germline ends. The CDR3 DNA is TGTGCCAGCAGTTCCAGCTGGAGGGGTCTCAGCTATGGCTACACCTTC. Residues: CASSSSWRGLSYGYTF.

The chain couples TRBV7-8 to TRBJ2-2, with 9 nucleotides matching TRBD1. This CDR3 is 16 amino acids long. The J segment lost 0 bases and the V segment lost 5 bases, leaving 4 bases of the junction unmatched. The germline gives CDR1 SGHVS, CDR2 FQNEAQ. The CDR3 coding sequence is TGTGCCAGCAGCACCCGGGACAGGGCGAACACCGGGGAGCTGTTTTTT. Protein sequence: CASSTRDRANTGELFF.

This chain links TRBV29-1 with TRBJ2-5; 8 positions agree with TRBD2. Trimming took 6 bases from V and 2 from J; bases not matched to a gene: 2. The CDR3 totals 12 residues. Germline V lookup: CDR1 SQVTM, CDR2 ANQGSEA. DNA for the CDR3: TGCAGCGTAACTAGCGGTCAAGAGACCCAGTACTTC. Protein product: CSVTSGQETQYF.

This clonotype appeared a single time. The rearrangement joins TRBV10-3 to TRBJ2-3, with D tentatively TRBD1 or TRBD2 (5 bases each). The CDR3 is 14 residues long. V lost 8 bases and J 5 bases, leaving 17 bases between the germline ends. Germline V gives CDR1 ENHRY, CDR2 SYGVKD. This CDR3 reads CAIARGAYGDTQYF. The CDR3 DNA sequence: TGTGCCATCGCTAGGGGAGCATATGGAGATACGCAGTATTTT.

The rearrangement links TRBV9 to TRBJ2-7; TRBD1 matches 11 bases. The CDR3 runs to 13 residues. The trim removed 3 bases at V and 6 bases at J, leaving 2 bases unmatched. The V gene's germline CDR1 is SGDLS and CDR2 YYNGEE. CDR3: CASSAGTGGEQYF. DNA for the CDR3: TGTGCCAGCAGCGCTGGGACAGGGGGCGAGCAGTACTTC. The full variable domain, its missing parts supplied by reference TRBV9 and TRBJ2-7, is DSGVTQTPKHLITATGQRVTLRCSPRSGDLSVYWYQQSLDQGLQFLIQYYNGEERAKGNILERFSAQQFPDLHSELNLSSLELGDSALYFCASSAGTGGEQYFGPGTRLTVT.

In this sample, this clonotype turned up a few times. The CDR3 DNA reads as TGTGCCAGCAGCGGAGGCGCAGGGTGGGACTATGGCTACACCTTC. It codes for CASSGGAGWDYGYTF. V is TRBV7-6 and J is TRBJ1-2; D perhaps matches TRBD1 (5 bases). CDR3 length: 15 residues. The V and J ends lost 5 bases and 3 bases respectively, with 16 bases between them. Germline V lookup: CDR1 SGHVS, CDR2 FNYEAQ.

This clonotype was observed many times. The rearrangement uses TRBV5-1 and TRBJ2-3, with D perhaps TRBD1 (5 bases). The CDR3 consists of 13 residues. Between the trimmed V and J ends, which lost 4 bases and 4 bases, there was a span of 10 bases. Germline loops: CDR1 SGHRS, CDR2 YFSETQ. The CDR3 DNA reads TGCGCCAGCAGCCCCAAGACAGCAGATACGCAGTATTTT. This codes for CASSPKTADTQYF.

This clonotype was recorded at least ten times. This sequence joins TRBV14 and TRBJ2-7; D remains unclear. The CDR3 is 15 amino acids. Germline lookup yields CDR1 SGHDN and CDR2 FVKESK. V was pared by 4 bases and J by 3 bases, with 16 bases between. The CDR3 reads CASSLRAHTNYEQYF. CDR3 in DNA: TGTGCCAGCAGCCTCCGGGCCCACACCAACTACGAGCAGTACTTC.

The V gene is TRBV9, the J gene TRBJ1-2; 8 nucleotides line up with TRBD1. The V gene's germline CDR1 is SGDLS and CDR2 YYNGEE. Trimming took 2 bases from V and 4 from J; bases not matched to a gene: 4. This CDR3 is built from 14 residues. CDR3 amino acids: CASSVRDRGYGYTF. For the CDR3, the DNA is TGTGCCAGCAGCGTTAGAGACAGGGGCTATGGCTACACCTTC.

This chain connects TRBV27 to TRBJ2-7; 12 positions match TRBD1. CDR3 length: 14 amino acids. CDR1 and CDR2 (germline): MNHEY, SMNVEV (reference sequence). J gave up 2 bases and V 6 bases, and 2 bases lay outside the gene matches. CDR3: CASRGDRGPYEQYF. CDR3 nucleotides: TGTGCCAGCAGGGGGGACAGGGGGCCCTACGAGCAGTACTTC.

The CDR3 spells CASSSDRLRYGYTF. DNA for the CDR3: TGTGCCAGCAGCTCGGACAGACTCCGCTACGGCTACACCTTC. The V gene is TRBV9, the J gene TRBJ1-2, with D tentatively TRBD1 (6 bases). The CDR3 runs 14 residues. V was shortened by 4 bases and J by 8 bases, with 18 bases between the two germline ends. Germline lookup yields CDR1 SGDLS and CDR2 YYNGEE.

This clonotype was found many times. The V and J genes are TRBV30 and TRBJ2-7, with D uncertain. Germline-derived CDR1 and CDR2 are GTSNPN and SVGIG (reference sequence). V dropped 2 bases and J dropped 3 bases, with 8 bases sitting between them. The CDR3 is made up of 12 amino acids. CDR3 residues: CAWSKTGYEQYF. CDR3 bases: TGTGCCTGGAGTAAGACCGGCTACGAGCAGTACTTC.

V gene TRBV5-1 combines with J gene TRBJ2-3, with TRBD2 as a possible D gene (6 bases). V was cut by 4 bases and J by 5 bases, with 17 bases left in between. The CDR3 sequence is 15 residues long. The germline CDR1 and CDR2 sequences are SGHRS and YFSETQ. For the CDR3, the DNA is TGCGCCAGCAGCCCGGGAGCGAGGAGGGGAGATACGCAGTATTTT. This sequence encodes CASSPGARRGDTQYF.

The chain recombines TRBV10-3 with TRBJ2-1, with D possibly being TRBD1 (5 bases). The CDR3 covers 12 residues. In germline, CDR1 is ENHRY, CDR2 SYGVKD. Trimming took 4 bases from V and 14 from J, leaving 15 bases between them. CDR3 in amino acids: CAISADSRWEFF. CDR3 in DNA: TGTGCCATCAGTGCTGACAGCCGTTGGGAGTTCTTC.

This clonotype was counted many times. The rearrangement links TRBV5-6 to TRBJ2-1; D gene unclear. Germline V CDR1 and CDR2: SGHDT, YYEEEE. CDR3 length equals 13 residues. V lost 0 bases to trimming and J lost 9 bases, with 10 bases between them. CDR3 sequence reads: CASSLGRQGEQFF. CDR3 in DNA: TGTGCCAGCAGCTTGGGGCGGCAAGGTGAGCAGTTCTTC.

Many counts were recorded for this clonotype. The chain is built from TRBV5-1 and TRBJ2-5, with 7 nucleotides matching TRBD1. Germline-derived CDR1 and CDR2 are SGHRS and YFSETQ. The CDR3 has 14 amino acids. V lost 4 bases to trimming and J lost 4 bases; unmatched junction nucleotides: 7. The CDR3 sequence: CASSRKGAIETQYF. CDR3 in DNA: TGCGCCAGCAGCAGAAAGGGGGCGATAGAGACCCAGTACTTC.

This chain uses TRBV7-3 with TRBJ2-3, with D tentatively TRBD2 (6 bases). V was pared by 5 bases and J by 4 bases, with 16 bases between. The CDR3 has 15 residues. Germline CDR1 is SGHTA and CDR2 is FQGTGA. CDR3 in amino acids: CASSPGVGGPDTQYF. The CDR3 DNA sequence: TGTGCCAGCAGCCCTGGGGTCGGGGGACCAGATACGCAGTATTTT.

This clonotype has a count of ten or more. The genes are TRBV28 and TRBJ1-3; a weak D match, TRBD1 (6 bases). Trimming shortened V by 5 bases and J by 2 bases, and 16 bases separated the two germline ends. The CDR3 is 16 residues long. Looked up from germline, CDR1 is MDHEN and CDR2 is SYDVKM. The CDR3 region has the DNA TGTGCCAGCAGTCCTCCGGGGGCGCGAACTGGAAACACCATATATTTT. Its protein product is CASSPPGARTGNTIYF.